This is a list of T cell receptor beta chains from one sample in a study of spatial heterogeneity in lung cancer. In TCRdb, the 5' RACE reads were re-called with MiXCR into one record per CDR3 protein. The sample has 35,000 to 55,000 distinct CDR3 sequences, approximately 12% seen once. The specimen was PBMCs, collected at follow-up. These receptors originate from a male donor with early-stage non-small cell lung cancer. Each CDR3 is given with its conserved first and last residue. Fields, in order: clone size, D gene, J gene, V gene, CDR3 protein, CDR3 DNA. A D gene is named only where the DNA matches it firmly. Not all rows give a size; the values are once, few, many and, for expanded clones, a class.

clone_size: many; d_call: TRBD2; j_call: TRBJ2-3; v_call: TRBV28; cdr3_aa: CASSLGGGAKDTQYF; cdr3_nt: TGTGCCAGCAGTTTAGGCGGGGGGGCCAAAGATACGCAGTATTTT
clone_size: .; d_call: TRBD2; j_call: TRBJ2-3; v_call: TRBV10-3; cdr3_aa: CATRREGPADTQYF; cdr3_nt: TGTGCCACTAGACGGGAGGGCCCCGCAGATACGCAGTATTTT
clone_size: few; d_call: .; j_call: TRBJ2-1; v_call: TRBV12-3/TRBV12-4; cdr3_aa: CASSFRDLARNEQFF; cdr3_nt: TGTGCCAGCAGTTTCCGGGACCTAGCCCGCAATGAGCAGTTCTTC
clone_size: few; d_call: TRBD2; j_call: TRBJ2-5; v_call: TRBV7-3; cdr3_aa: CASSLTSAGETQYF; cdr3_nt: TGTGCCAGCAGCTTGACTAGCGCGGGAGAGACCCAGTACTTC
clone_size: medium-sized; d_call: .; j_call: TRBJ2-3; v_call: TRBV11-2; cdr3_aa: CASSFTDTQYF; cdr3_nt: TGTGCCAGCAGCTTTACAGATACGCAGTATTTT
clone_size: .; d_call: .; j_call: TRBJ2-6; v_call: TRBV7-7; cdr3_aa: CASSPGTAGANVLTF; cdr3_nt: TGTGCCAGCAGCCCTGGGACGGCTGGGGCCAACGTCCTGACTTTC
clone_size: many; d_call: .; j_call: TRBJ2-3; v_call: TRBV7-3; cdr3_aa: CASSPDPVRDTQYF; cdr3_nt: TGTGCCAGCAGCCCTGACCCGGTCCGAGATACGCAGTATTTT
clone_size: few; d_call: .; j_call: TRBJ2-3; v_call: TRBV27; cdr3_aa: CASRRGHSTDTQYF; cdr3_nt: TGTGCCAGCCGGAGGGGACATAGCACAGATACGCAGTATTTT
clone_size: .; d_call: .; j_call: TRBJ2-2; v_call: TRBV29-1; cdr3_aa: CSAEDTNTGELFF; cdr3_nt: TGCAGCGCCGAAGACACTAACACCGGGGAGCTGTTTTTT
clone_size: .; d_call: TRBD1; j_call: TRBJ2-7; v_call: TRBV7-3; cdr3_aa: CASSLTGTGGYEQYF; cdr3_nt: TGTGCCAGCAGCTTGACCGGGACAGGGGGCTACGAGCAGTACTTC
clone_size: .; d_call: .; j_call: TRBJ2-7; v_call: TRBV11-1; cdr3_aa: CASSFPGAVYEQYF; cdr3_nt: TGTGCCAGCAGCTTCCCGGGGGCAGTGTACGAGCAGTACTTC
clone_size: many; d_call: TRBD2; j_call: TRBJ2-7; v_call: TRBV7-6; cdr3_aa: CASSLTAGGPLPYEQYF; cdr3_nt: TGTGCCAGCAGCTTAACAGCGGGAGGGCCCTTACCCTACGAGCAGTACTTC
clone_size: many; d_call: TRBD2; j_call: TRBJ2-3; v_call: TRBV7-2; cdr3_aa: CASSKWTSGWGDTQYF; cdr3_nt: TGTGCCAGCAGCAAATGGACTAGCGGGTGGGGGGATACGCAGTATTTT
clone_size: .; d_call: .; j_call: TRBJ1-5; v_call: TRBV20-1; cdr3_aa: CSAIPGVEDQPQHF; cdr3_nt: TGCAGTGCTATTCCGGGGGTTGAGGATCAGCCCCAGCATTTT
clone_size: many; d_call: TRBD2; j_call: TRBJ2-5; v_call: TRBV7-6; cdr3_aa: CATGGPSQETQYF; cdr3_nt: TGTGCCACGGGAGGGCCTTCCCAAGAGACCCAGTACTTC
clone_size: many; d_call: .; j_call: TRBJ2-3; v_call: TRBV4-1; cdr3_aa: CASSHILRTTRPDTQYF; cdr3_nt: TGCGCCAGCAGCCACATACTCAGGACTACGAGGCCAGATACGCAGTATTTT
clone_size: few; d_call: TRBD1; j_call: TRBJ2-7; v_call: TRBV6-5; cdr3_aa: CASSSSGQYYEQYF; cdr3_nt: TGTGCCAGCAGTTCATCGGGACAGTACTACGAGCAGTACTTC
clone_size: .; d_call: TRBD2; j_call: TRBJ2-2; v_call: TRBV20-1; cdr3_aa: CSATHNGLAGGELFF; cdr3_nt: TGCAGTGCCACTCATAACGGACTAGCAGGCGGGGAGCTGTTTTTT
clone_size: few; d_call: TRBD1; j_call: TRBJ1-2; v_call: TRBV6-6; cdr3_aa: CASSYTGTANYGYTF; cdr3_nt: TGTGCCAGCAGTTACACCGGGACAGCGAACTATGGCTACACCTTC
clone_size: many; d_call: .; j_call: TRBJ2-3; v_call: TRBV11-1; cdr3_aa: CASRSGDTQYF; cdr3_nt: TGTGCCAGCAGGTCGGGAGATACGCAGTATTTT
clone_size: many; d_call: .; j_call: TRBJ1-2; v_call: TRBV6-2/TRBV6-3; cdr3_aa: CASSGRNNYGYTF; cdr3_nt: TGTGCCAGCAGTGGAAGGAATAACTATGGCTACACCTTC
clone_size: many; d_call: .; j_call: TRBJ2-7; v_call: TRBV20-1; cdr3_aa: CSARVDSSSYEQYF; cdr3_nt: TGCAGTGCTAGAGTAGACAGTTCCTCCTACGAGCAGTACTTC
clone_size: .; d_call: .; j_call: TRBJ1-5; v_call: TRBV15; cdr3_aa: CATSRSGGSNQPQHF; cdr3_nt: TGTGCCACCAGCAGGAGCGGGGGTAGCAATCAGCCCCAGCATTTT
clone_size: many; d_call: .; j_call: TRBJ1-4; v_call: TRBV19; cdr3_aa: CARAGALGEKLFF; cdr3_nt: TGTGCCAGAGCCGGGGCACTTGGTGAAAAACTGTTTTTT
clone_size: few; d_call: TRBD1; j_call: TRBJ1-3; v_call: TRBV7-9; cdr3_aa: CASSYRQGDTIYF; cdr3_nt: TGTGCCAGCAGCTACCGACAGGGGGACACCATATATTTT
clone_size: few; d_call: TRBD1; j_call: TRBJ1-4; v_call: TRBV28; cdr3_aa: CASNRGTTNEKLFF; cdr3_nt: TGTGCCAGCAACAGGGGAACAACTAATGAAAAACTGTTTTTT
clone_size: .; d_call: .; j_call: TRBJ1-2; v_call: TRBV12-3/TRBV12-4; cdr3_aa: CASSRGTNYGYTF; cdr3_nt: TGTGCCAGCAGCCGGGGGACCAACTATGGCTACACCTTC